This TCR beta chain came from a study of cytomegalovirus exposure and HLA in healthy donors (TCRdb year 2017). Regarding the complete study: In an earlier analysis of some 550 of the donors, roughly 300 Gb of sequence data and 117 million unique TCR beta sequences from 150 million to 200 million T cells were reported. A later genetic analysis used genome-wide SNP genotypes for about 65% of the roughly 700 donors, treating that subset as a discovery cohort. The study aimed to test whether signatures of past pathogen exposure could be identified by cataloging public T cell receptors. An early release covering just under 650 HLA-typed donors comprised roughly 300 gigabases of sequencing data and 65 million to 100 million unique TCR sequences. Donor age, sex, ethnicity and CMV serostatus were collected together with the repertoire data. An earlier analysis of around 540 of the donors applied high-throughput TCR beta sequencing to assess whether each TCR beta V gene segment acted as functional or pseudogenic. The study used immunosequencing to profile the T cell repertoires of 600 to 850 subjects and linked those repertoires to cytomegalovirus serostatus. Across around 400 genotyped donors of the cohort, an average of about 240,000 unique TCR beta nucleotide sequences per donor were sequenced, and approximately 19% of those sequences were non-productive. In the later analysis, no new phenotypic data were used to find candidate immune exposures; instead, reliance was placed on TCR beta sequences and their occurrence across donors. Every repertoire in the discovery cohort had been generated on one and the same sequencing platform. Besides the first cohort of some 670 subjects, a separate validation cohort made up of 90 to 150 different subjects was used. Among the roughly 390 genotyped donors, around 81% belonged to the genetic ancestry cluster associated with self-reported Caucasian donors. Class I and class II HLA loci were covered by the typing at four-digit resolution. In a later analysis, previously published TCR beta repertoires from several hundred donors were re-analyzed and high-resolution HLA genotyping was added so that TCR occurrence patterns could be studied. A handful of DR-DQ haplotypes were handled as single units for association and clustering because linkage in the cohort was strong. Typing coverage varied by locus: roughly 620-640 donors for A, B, C, DRB1 and DQB1; about 520 for DQA1; about 590 for DPA1; under 490 for DPB1. To predict cytomegalovirus infection status, the study combined high-throughput TCR immunosequencing, statistical association of individual TCRs with disease status, and machine learning. The investigation overall reported the following: A later analysis found that HLA-associated TCR beta chains were more clonally expanded and had lower generation probabilities than equally common non-associated chains. Strong co-occurrence of HLA alleles, especially DR and DQ, made assigning TCR associations to individual alleles difficult. In a later analysis, the rate of TCR association differed among HLA loci, with DRB1 alleles having the most associated TCRs and HLA-C alleles having the fewest. In vitro tests confirmed that a few of the cytomegalovirus-associated TCR beta chains recognize cytomegalovirus antigens. The classifier was reported to diagnose cytomegalovirus status with high specificity and sensitivity in both the original cohort and the validation cohort. A further reported finding was that TCR beta sequences accurately predicted the HLA-A and HLA-B alleles for most subjects in the first cohort. Some IMGT-functional V segments, including TRBV6-2 and TRBV6-3, could not be distinguished by the 87-base-pair reads and were therefore excluded. The study listed 164 TCR beta chains as associated with cytomegalovirus. Roughly uniform sequencing depth across donors was assumed in presence/absence analyses, although this assumption may not hold. While some public TCRs were present in many individuals, most TCR sequences turned up only very rarely across donors. V-gene and J-gene trimming of TCR beta chains was associated with a missense DCLRE1C variant in a later genetic analysis, and the association was replicated in an independent cohort. Because HLA typing was unavailable for some donors at each locus, only the typed subset was used in association tests. Because counts were too low, seventeen rarely observed V segments, including chromosome 9 orphons, were excluded from the earlier analysis of some 590 of the donors. Linkage disequilibrium might explain the correlated functional status among segregating V segments, but an unknown experimental factor could not be ruled out. A later analysis found that most CMV-associated TCR beta chains appeared HLA-restricted, with HLA associations seemingly driven largely by CMV exposure. It was suggested by the authors that the approach could potentially be generalized to other disease states and immunological phenotypes. An earlier analysis of around 600 of the donors showed that most TCR beta V segments appeared in productive rearrangements either about 90% or about 30% of the time, which broadly matched IMGT annotations. In a later analysis, several top co-occurrence clusters were reported to appear linked to parvovirus B19, influenza, CMV and Epstein-Barr virus. A group of highly shared sequence variants was considered likely to be a technical artifact of the sequencing pipeline. A later analysis associated approximately 17,000 TCR beta sequences with specific HLA alleles at a false discovery rate of 0.05. In a later genetic analysis, fewer N-insertions in productive TCRs were reported among donors in an Asian-associated ancestry cluster than the approximately 630-donor mean. For the cohort, immune exposure information was limited to CMV serostatus. In this cohort, only TCR beta chains were sequenced, and detectable features were limited by the absence of alpha or paired-chain data.

Library preparation was by the immunoSEQ multiplex PCR assay. For the multiplex PCR, a mixture combining 60 forward primers for TCR Vbeta segments and 13 reverse primers for TCR Jbeta segments was used. Amplification of the CDR3 region of rearranged TCR beta genes was performed with a multiplex PCR assay on genomic DNA. The amplified TCR beta libraries were sequenced on the Illumina HiSeq System as 87-base-pair reads. Per the authors' processing: A later analysis counted tens of millions of unique TCR beta chains across the 666 repertoires, and some 12 million of these chains were shared by at least two donors. Raw reads were error-corrected and collapsed into unique sequences by a nearest-neighbor algorithm in which closely related sequences were merged to remove PCR and sequencing errors. To assign V, D and J gene segments, CDR3 sequences were aligned to IMGT reference sequences. For a sequence to be retained, at least a six-nucleotide match to both a V gene segment and a J gene segment was required. A rearrangement counted as productive if the CDR3 had no stop codons and remained in frame with V and J, and every other rearrangement counted as non-productive. Following IMGT convention, CDR3 was defined as the stretch from the second conserved V-encoded cysteine up to the conserved J-encoded phenylalanine. In an earlier analysis of more than 550 of the donors, sequences lacking an unambiguous match to a single V gene segment were excluded. In an earlier analysis of approximately 560 of the donors, a V segment was called functional when productive rearrangements were above 56.7%, and segregating when the standard deviation between donors exceeded 5%. A statistical classification framework was developed to diagnose cytomegalovirus status using the catalog of TCR beta chain sequences. In a later analysis, TCR nucleotide sequences were compared against IMGT/GENE-DB human TR gene sequences so that V and J genes could be assigned. Using the TCRdist pipeline, a later analysis assigned CDR3 sequences along with most-parsimonious VDJ recombination scenarios. A later analysis defined each TCR beta chain by its CDR3 amino acid sequence plus V-gene family, and excluded reads lacking a unique V-gene family. As a way to deal with suspected cross-contamination and a sequencing artifact, a later analysis dropped 640 or so nucleotide sequences that were highly shared and had low generation probability. In a later analysis, a clonal expansion index was calculated for each public chain from normalized within-repertoire ranks of inferred template counts. A later analysis computed generation probabilities with a VDJ recombination model fitted to out-of-frame rearrangements, and checked the results against IGoR. In a later analysis, TCR-TCR, TCR-HLA and TCR-CMV co-occurrence was scored with hypergeometric tests, and a repertoire-size bias correction was applied to TCR pairs. To estimate false discovery rates, a later analysis permuted the HLA or CMV assignments 20 times. In a later analysis, co-occurring TCRs were grouped using DBSCAN, and TCRdist sequence similarity was added for clustering within HLA-allele-positive subsets. Co-occurrence clustering excluded repertoires with fewer than 30,000 or more than 120,000 public chains, plus five with anomalous nucleotide sharing. This immuneACCESS table, as held by TCRdb, lists in-frame sequences with V and J called but not all clones. Of the missing ones, under half trace to an unresolved V gene in checked studies; the others have no known cause. V and J calls and clone size are copied from that table; D and trimming were computed from the DNA. Present in this sample are under 200,000 clones, about 83% of which were seen just once. Jointly, the top ten make up about 1.8% of the sample.

The CDR3 contains 15 residues, cysteine and phenylalanine counted. Only the CDR3 DNA is retained, 45 bases long and in frame from the first base. The germline V gene yields ENHRY for CDR1 and SYGVKD for CDR2. V is reduced by 7 bases and J by 3 bases, leaving a spacing of 16 bases between them. The cohort comprised 666 healthy bone marrow donors. At the time of sampling, every cohort member was nominally healthy, though immune exposures that went unrecorded were likely present. The donor was CMV seropositive and belonged to the group of a few hundred seropositive cohort members. Every donor gave a peripheral blood sample, and the peripheral blood mononuclear cells from that sample were used for TCR beta sequencing. The Qiagen DNeasy Blood Extraction Kit was used to extract genomic DNA from the blood cell samples. About this clone itself: Its antigen target is currently unknown. Within one base of it there is no much larger clone, and no base qualities were kept.

Recombination joined TRBV10-3 with TRBJ2-1; a tentative D call is TRBD2 (6 bases match). Material for sequencing was PBMCs. This receptor was taken from a man aged 35-49 years in good health and CMV-seropositive. The DNA sequence follows: TGTGCCATCACCACAAGAGCGGGTCGCTACAATGAGCAGTTCTTC. This sequence encodes CAITTRAGRYNEQFF.